Listed here are 16 T cell receptor beta chains from one sample, sequenced in a study of control samples from healthy donors and cancer patients. Using immunoSEQ multiplex PCR, the repertoire was profiled, and TCRdb retains in-frame clones only, with some absent. The repertoire holds about 130,000 clones, with around nine tenths as singletons. Sample: blood. The source is a man aged 45-60 years in good health.

The rearrangement links TRBV5-4 to TRBJ1-2, with D tentatively TRBD1 (5 bases). CDR1 and CDR2 (germline): SGHNT, YYREEE (reference sequence). The V gene lost 6 bases and the J gene lost 6 bases, with 15 bases spanning the gap. This CDR3 is built from 13 residues. CDR3 DNA sequence: TGTGCCAGCACTAGGGGTAGGGTTGATGGCTACACCTTC. Translated: CASTRGRVDGYTF. Full variable domain (missing parts from reference TRBV5-4 and TRBJ1-2): ETGVTQSPTHLIKTRGQQVTLRCSSQSGHNTVSWYQQALGQGPQFIFQYYREEENGRGNFPPRFSGLQFPNYSSELNVNALELDDSALYLCASTRGRVDGYTFGSGTRLTVV.

The chain uses TRBV5-1 and TRBJ1-6; a weak D match, TRBD1 (6 bases). V lost 4 bases and J 10 bases, leaving 15 bases between the germline ends. The CDR3 runs to 14 residues. Germline V gene sequence: CDR1 SGHRS, CDR2 YFSETQ. The CDR3 sequence is CASSPWGAESPLHF. The CDR3 DNA is TGCGCCAGCAGCCCCTGGGGGGCGGAATCACCCCTCCACTTT.

V gene TRBV12-5 combines with J gene TRBJ2-6; D not certain. The CDR3 is 16 residues long. Germline V gene lookup returns CDR1 LGHNT and CDR2 FRNRAP. V lost 6 bases and J 1 base, leaving 13 bases between the germline ends. This CDR3 reads CASGIRQGSGANVLTF. CDR3 nucleotides: TGTGCTAGTGGGATACGGCAAGGGTCTGGGGCCAACGTCCTGACTTTC. The variable domain in full, with the rest retrieved from reference TRBV12-5 and TRBJ2-6, is DARVTQTPRHKVTEMGQEVTMRCQPILGHNTVFWYRQTMMQGLELLAYFRNRAPLDDSGMPKDRFSAEMPDATLATLKIQPSEPRDSAVYFCASGIRQGSGANVLTFGAGSRLTVL.

This clone was counted once. The chain is built from TRBV30 and TRBJ2-7; TRBD1 is a possible D gene (6 bases). In germline, CDR1 is GTSNPN, CDR2 SVGIG (reference sequence). CDR3 length: 12 amino acids. Trimming pared 5 bases from V and 1 base from J, leaving 9 bases between. CDR3 sequence: CAWDGQSYEQYF. The DNA for the CDR3 is TGTGCCTGGGATGGACAGTCCTACGAGCAGTACTTC.

This clone has just one count. This rearrangement joins TRBV27 to TRBJ2-2; unclear D gene. Per the germline V gene, CDR1 is MNHEY and CDR2 is SMNVEV (reference sequence). V lost 4 bases, J lost 1 base, and 4 bases lay in between. The CDR3 sequence is 13 residues long. CDR3 sequence reads: CASSYGNTGELFF. In DNA form, the CDR3 reads TGTGCCAGCAGTTACGGGAACACCGGGGAGCTGTTTTTT.

This rearrangement joins TRBV27 to TRBJ2-7; weak D call: TRBD1 (5 bases). In germline, CDR1 is MNHEY, CDR2 SMNVEV (reference sequence). V was shortened by 3 bases and J by 2 bases, with 11 bases between the two germline ends. The CDR3 runs 14 residues. CDR3 loop: CASSFRPGTYEQYF. In DNA form, the CDR3 reads TGTGCCAGCAGTTTTCGGCCAGGGACCTACGAGCAGTACTTC.

This chain uses TRBV10-1 with TRBJ2-2; 8 bases are shared with TRBD2. Germline lookup yields CDR1 WNHNN and CDR2 SYGVQD (reference sequence). The CDR3 loop spans 16 amino acids. Trimming cost V 0 bases and J 0 bases; bases outside gene matches: 0. This CDR3 reads CASSESGGANTGELFF. CDR3 DNA sequence: TGCGCCAGCAGTGAGTCCGGGGGGGCGAACACCGGGGAGCTGTTTTTT.

The chain uses TRBV7-9 and TRBJ1-5, with D hard to call. The CDR3 runs to 14 residues. V shed 1 base and J shed 7 bases, with 11 bases lying between them. Germline-derived CDR1 and CDR2 are SEHNR and FQNEAQ (reference sequence). The CDR3 DNA reads as TGTGCCAGCAGCTTAGAGAGTAGTAAGCAGCCCCAGCATTTT. Translating it yields CASSLESSKQPQHF.

CDR3 nucleotides: TGTGCCAGCAGCAAGGGACAGAGCTCCTACGAGCAGTACTTC. This sequence encodes CASSKGQSSYEQYF. The V and J genes are TRBV3-1 (or the pseudogene TRBV3-2) and TRBJ2-7, with 7 bases fitting TRBD1. This CDR3 comprises 14 residues. Germline V lookup: CDR1 LGHDT, CDR2 YNNKEL (reference sequence). Trimming at V came to 5 bases and at J to 0 bases, leaving 4 bases not matched to a gene.

The chain uses TRBV7-2 and TRBJ1-2; 7 bases agree with TRBD1. CDR1 and CDR2 from the germline V gene are SGHTA and FQGNSA. The length of the CDR3 is 17 residues. The ends lost 5 bases at V and 5 bases at J; junction bases unmatched: 17. As DNA, the CDR3 is TGTGCCAGCAGCCCACGAATCATCGGGACAGCCAGATATGGCTACACCTTC. Translating it yields CASSPRIIGTARYGYTF.

This chain uses TRBV5-1 with TRBJ1-1, with a weak D call TRBD1 (5 bases). The CDR3 is 15 amino acids. Deletions cut 0 bases from V and 1 base from J, with 10 bases between. Germline V lookup: CDR1 SGHRS, CDR2 YFSETQ. Written as DNA, the CDR3 is TGCGCCAGCAGCTTGGAGGGAGGACAGAACACTGAAGCTTTCTTT. Its translation: CASSLEGGQNTEAFF.

This chain joins TRBV4-2 and TRBJ2-7, with D perhaps matching TRBD2 (5 bases). Germline V CDR1 and CDR2: LGHNA, YNFKEQ. CDR3 length: 21 amino acids. Trimming removed 4 bases at V and 5 bases at J, with 36 bases between. CDR3: CASSLRSGKLTLGRRLNEQYF. In DNA, the CDR3 is TGTGCCAGCAGCCTAAGGTCGGGGAAATTAACCCTGGGTAGACGCCTGAACGAGCAGTACTTC.

Written as DNA, the CDR3 is TGTGCCAGCAGCTTAGATAGTGGGTTTAACACTGAAGCTTTCTTT. Its translation is CASSLDSGFNTEAFF. The chain uses TRBV13 and TRBJ1-1; the D is unclear. This CDR3 is 15 amino acids long. The germline CDR1 and CDR2 sequences are PRHDT and FYEKMQ (reference sequence). Trimming took off 1 base at V and 2 bases at J, with 11 bases between the two ends. Together with reference TRBV13 and TRBJ1-1, the CDR3 gives the full variable domain: AAGVIQSPRHLIKEKRETATLKCYPIPRHDTVYWYQQGPGQDPQFLISFYEKMQSDKGSIPDRFSAQQFSDYHSELNMSSLELGDSALYFCASSLDSGFNTEAFFGQGTRLTVV.

The chain recombines TRBV11-3 with TRBJ2-3; D gene uncertain. CDR3 length: 14 amino acids. Germline CDR1 and CDR2: SGHNT and YENEEA. The V gene lost 2 bases and the J gene lost 2 bases, with 8 bases spanning the gap. CDR3 sequence: CASSLLTTTDTQYF. The CDR3 nucleotides read TGTGCCAGCAGCTTATTGACAACCACAGATACGCAGTATTTT. Filled out from reference TRBV11-3 and TRBJ2-3, the complete variable domain reads EAGVVQSPRYKIIEKKQPVAFWCNPISGHNTLYWYLQNLGQGPELLIRYENEEAVDDSQLPKDRFSAERLKGVDSTLKIQPAELGDSAVYLCASSLLTTTDTQYFGPGTRLTVL.

The chain combines TRBV7-6 with TRBJ2-1; perhaps TRBD2 as D (6 bases). There are 16 residues in the CDR3. Germline CDR1 and CDR2: SGHVS and FNYEAQ. V was cut by 2 bases and J by 0 bases, with 11 bases left in between. CDR3: CASSLIGGSSYNEQFF. The CDR3, as DNA: TGTGCCAGCAGCTTAATTGGGGGGTCCTCCTACAATGAGCAGTTCTTC.

V usage is TRBV24-1 and J usage is TRBJ2-1; D remains ambiguous. V lost 3 bases to trimming and J lost 3 bases, with 14 bases between them. Looked up from germline, CDR1 is KGHDR and CDR2 is SFDVKD. CDR3 length equals 16 residues. The DNA of the CDR3 is TGTGCCACCAGTGATCCCTGGCGCAAGGGCTACAATGAGCAGTTCTTC. This sequence encodes CATSDPWRKGYNEQFF.